This T cell receptor (beta chain) is from a study of response to subunit inactivated influenza vaccine. TCRdb reprocessed the RT-PCR reads via MiXCR and lists one record per CDR3 protein. The sample holds 610,000 or so distinct CDR3 sequences, approximately 14% seen once. Study-level findings and limits: It was the authors' suggestion that each seasonal influenza vaccination recruits few new T cells.

Points on this clonotype: What it binds is not known.

The CDR3 is 17 amino acids. The germline V gene encodes CDR1 LGHDT and CDR2 YNNKEL (reference sequence). J lost 1 base, V lost 2 bases, and 7 bases had no gene match. The material sequenced was PBMCs from blood, taken roughly 12 days after vaccination. This chain links TRBV3-1 with TRBJ2-2; TRBD2 matches 7 bases. This TCR derives from a man aged 50 to 59 who received an inactivated influenza vaccine. The CDR3, as DNA: TGTGCCAGCAGCCAATTCGGGTCGGGGGGGAACACCGGGGAGCTGTTTTTT. Protein product: CASSQFGSGGNTGELFF.